The T cell receptor (beta chain) described here comes from a study of cytomegalovirus exposure and HLA in healthy donors. Study conclusions and caveats: The study labeled fewer than 200 TCR beta chains cytomegalovirus-associated.

The V gene lost 2 bases and the J gene lost 1 base, with 14 bases spanning the gap. The germline V gene has CDR1 MDHEN and CDR2 SYDVKM. The CDR3 spans 16 residues. The donors formed part of the roughly 120-subject validation cohort, distinct from the roughly 600-subject first cohort. TCRdb's table, derived via immunoSEQ multiplex PCR, lists solely in-frame clones and lacks some. The profile covers some 170,000 clones, with 85% appearing a single time and about 2% taken by the ten largest. With regard to this clone: As yet, its antigen is unknown.

The material sequenced was PBMCs. This clonotype was sampled from a man in his thirties or forties in good health and CMV-seropositive. This sequence joins TRBV28 and TRBJ1-1, with a possible D match to TRBD1 (5 bases). In nucleotides, the CDR3 is TGTGCCAGCAGTTTAGCGCCCGGGGGTGGGAACACTGAAGCTTTCTTT. This translates into CASSLAPGGGNTEAFF.